The 19 T cell receptor beta chains below all came from one sample that was sequenced in a study of blood T cell repertoires in COVID-19. Produced via immunoSEQ multiplex PCR; TCRdb's table is partial and in-frame only. Among 150,000 to 200,000 clones listed, around 82% were seen once. Sequencing used peripheral blood. Receptors were obtained from a man in his late teens or twenties with active or convalescent COVID-19.

The chain carries TRBV3-1 (or the pseudogene TRBV3-2) and TRBJ2-7; 10 positions match TRBD2. V was clipped by 3 bases and J by 7 bases; unmatched bases: 9. Germline V gene data show CDR1 as LGHDT and CDR2 as YNNKEL (reference sequence). CDR3 length: 15 amino acids. CDR3 sequence: CASSQHLAGVGEQYF. The CDR3 nucleotides read TGTGCCAGCAGCCAGCACCTAGCGGGAGTGGGGGAGCAGTACTTC.

The chain recombines TRBV24-1 with TRBJ1-2; D gene unclear. CDR3 length: 14 amino acids. V gave up 3 bases and J gave up 3 bases, with 10 bases separating them. Germline loops: CDR1 KGHDR, CDR2 SFDVKD. CDR3: CATSDTGIYYGYTF. In DNA, the CDR3 is TGTGCCACCAGTGATACCGGGATTTACTATGGCTACACCTTC.

The rearrangement joins TRBV6-1 to TRBJ1-1, with D possibly matching TRBD1 (5 bases). V was clipped by 2 bases and J by 1 base, with 14 bases between them. The CDR3 sequence is 16 residues long. Germline CDR1 and CDR2: MNHNS and SASEGT. The CDR3 DNA is TGTGCCAGCAGTGAATGGCAGGGCCGGAGGAACACTGAAGCTTTCTTT. Its translation: CASSEWQGRRNTEAFF.

This sequence joins TRBV29-1 and TRBJ1-1; tentatively, D is TRBD1 (5 bases). The V gene lost 2 bases and the J gene lost 5 bases, with 15 bases spanning the gap. Germline lookup yields CDR1 SQVTM and CDR2 ANQGSEA. The CDR3 runs 14 residues. The CDR3: CSVEKTQGGTEAFF. The CDR3 bases are TGCAGCGTTGAAAAAACCCAGGGTGGGACTGAAGCTTTCTTT.

The V and J genes are TRBV19 and TRBJ2-7; TRBD1 aligns across 8 bases. With 10 bases clipped from V and 3 bases from J, the junction kept 5 bases outside the gene matches. CDR1 is LNHDA and CDR2 is SQIVND in the germline V gene (reference sequence). This CDR3 has 12 amino acids. As DNA, the CDR3 is TGTGCCACCGGACAGGGTTTCTACGAGCAGTACTTC. Its protein product is CATGQGFYEQYF. The whole variable domain, filled in from reference TRBV19 and TRBJ2-7, reads DGGITQSPKYLFRKEGQNVTLSCEQNLNHDAMYWYRQDPGQGLRLIYYSQIVNDFQKGDIAEGYSVSREKKESFPLTVTSAQKNPTAFYLCATGQGFYEQYFGPGTRLTVT.

J is TRBJ2-1 and V is TRBV11-3; 9 bases align to TRBD1. This CDR3 is 14 amino acids long. Trimming removed 5 bases from V and 7 bases from J; junction bases left unmatched: 6. Germline V gene data show CDR1 as SGHNT and CDR2 as YENEEA. The CDR3 reads CASSSRDRANEQFF. The DNA of the CDR3 is TGTGCCAGCAGCAGCCGGGACAGGGCTAATGAGCAGTTCTTC.

The gene calls are TRBV6-6 and TRBJ1-4; D is undetermined. Germline-derived CDR1 and CDR2 are MNHNY and SVGAGI (reference sequence). The CDR3 is 16 residues long. Trimming shortened V by 8 bases and J by 5 bases, and 21 bases separated the two germline ends. The CDR3 DNA sequence: TGTGCCAGCTCTCCCCGGAGGATCGGAAGCAATGAAAAACTGTTTTTT. It codes for CASSPRRIGSNEKLFF.

The V and J genes are TRBV13 and TRBJ1-4, with TRBD1 matching 8 bases. V lost 5 bases, J lost 8 bases, and 7 bases stayed unmatched. The CDR3 is made up of 14 amino acids. The germline V gene encodes CDR1 PRHDT and CDR2 FYEKMQ (reference sequence). CDR3 residues: CASSVQGVGEKLFF. In DNA, the CDR3 is TGTGCCAGCAGCGTACAGGGGGTAGGGGAAAAACTGTTTTTT. Full variable domain (missing parts from reference TRBV13 and TRBJ1-4): AAGVIQSPRHLIKEKRETATLKCYPIPRHDTVYWYQQGPGQDPQFLISFYEKMQSDKGSIPDRFSAQQFSDYHSELNMSSLELGDSALYFCASSVQGVGEKLFFGSGTQLSVL.

V usage is TRBV28 and J usage is TRBJ1-6, with 7 bases lining up with TRBD1. CDR3 length: 15 residues. CDR1 and CDR2 (germline): MDHEN, SYDVKM. The junction had 7 bases not matched to a gene; V was cut back by 7 bases and J by 4 bases. CDR3 in amino acids: CASTSQGQYNSPLHF. The CDR3 DNA follows: TGTGCCAGCACTTCCCAGGGACAGTATAATTCACCCCTCCACTTT.

The V and J genes are TRBV28 and TRBJ2-7; TRBD1 matches at 9 bases. This CDR3 is 16 amino acids long. CDR1 and CDR2 (germline): MDHEN, SYDVKM. V shed 2 bases and J 1 base; nucleotides not matched to a gene: 6. CDR3 nucleotides: TGTGCCAGCAGTTTAACGGGACAGGGCCTTTCCTACGAGCAGTACTTC. Translated, it gives CASSLTGQGLSYEQYF.

The J gene is TRBJ1-5, the V gene TRBV7-2, with D possibly TRBD1 on 5 matching bases. V lost 1 base and J lost 6, with 19 bases in between. From germline, CDR1 is SGHTA and CDR2 FQGNSA. The CDR3 loop spans 17 amino acids. In DNA, the CDR3 is TGTGCCAGCAGCTTAGTGGGGGGGTTAGGTGGTAGTCAGCCCCAGCATTTT. Translating it yields CASSLVGGLGGSQPQHF.

The chain couples TRBV7-9 to TRBJ1-2; D is possibly TRBD1 (5 bases). Germline-derived CDR1 and CDR2 are SEHNR and FQNEAQ (reference sequence). The V end lost 0 bases, the J end lost 1 base, and 6 bases lay between the germline ends. The CDR3 covers 14 residues. DNA for the CDR3: TGTGCCAGCAGCTTAGCAGGGGTTAACTATGGCTACACCTTC. This encodes CASSLAGVNYGYTF. Filled out from reference TRBV7-9 and TRBJ1-2, the complete variable domain reads DTGVSQNPRHKITKRGQNVTFRCDPISEHNRLYWYRQTLGQGPEFLTYFQNEAQLEKSRLLSDRFSAERPKGSFSTLEIQRTEQGDSAMYLCASSLAGVNYGYTFGSGTRLTVV.

J is TRBJ1-1 and V is TRBV9; TRBD1 might be the D (6 bases). The V and J ends lost 0 bases and 5 bases respectively, with 11 bases between them. Germline CDR1 SGDLS, CDR2 YYNGEE. This CDR3 comprises 14 residues. CDR3 DNA: TGTGCCAGCAGCGTAGTACAGGGTAGGACTGAAGCTTTCTTT. It codes for CASSVVQGRTEAFF.

The CDR3 bases are TGTGCCAGCAGTGAACCGGAGACCCAGTACTTC. The encoded protein is CASSEPETQYF. V gene TRBV2 combines with J gene TRBJ2-5; D is unclear. This CDR3 has 11 amino acids. V was trimmed by 2 bases and J by 5 bases, leaving 3 bases between them. Germline V CDR1 and CDR2: SNHLY, FYNNEI.

This chain uses TRBV5-4 with TRBJ2-7, with 8 bases lining up with TRBD2. The CDR3 loop spans 14 amino acids. CDR1 is SGHNT and CDR2 is YYREEE in the germline V gene (reference sequence). V lost 4 bases to trimming and J lost 3 bases; unmatched junction nucleotides: 6. The CDR3, as DNA: TGTGCCAGCAGCGGGGGACTAGAGTTCTACGAGCAGTACTTC. Translation gives CASSGGLEFYEQYF.

The CDR3 DNA follows: TGCGCCAGCAGCCAAGAATCCCTAGCGGGGGCGAACACCGGGGAGCTGTTTTTT. As protein: CASSQESLAGANTGELFF. The rearrangement links TRBV4-3 to TRBJ2-2; TRBD2 matches 10 bases. Germline-derived CDR1 and CDR2 are LGHNA and YSLEER. This CDR3 comprises 18 residues. V was pared by 0 bases and J by 0 bases, with 4 bases of the junction left unmatched.

The sample holds a few counts of this clone. V and J are TRBV27 and TRBJ1-2; 12 bases are shared with TRBD1. Germline CDR1 and CDR2: MNHEY and SMNVEV (reference sequence). The CDR3 contains 15 residues. The ends lost 4 bases at V and 8 bases at J; junction bases unmatched: 8. CDR3: CASSSGGQGARGYTF. The CDR3 nucleotides read TGTGCCAGCAGTTCGGGGGGACAGGGGGCTAGGGGCTACACCTTC.

The rearrangement links TRBV7-8 to TRBJ2-1; 9 positions match TRBD1. The CDR3 totals 17 residues. Trimming took 3 bases from V and 8 from J; bases not matched to a gene: 14. Germline lookup yields CDR1 SGHVS and CDR2 FQNEAQ. CDR3 in amino acids: CASSLRVGGTGRYEQFF. The CDR3 bases are TGTGCCAGCAGCTTGCGGGTTGGGGGGACAGGGAGGTATGAGCAGTTCTTC.

This chain connects TRBV15 to TRBJ1-2, with TRBD1 matching 8 bases. V trimming: 5 bases; J trimming: 6 bases; junction bases outside the gene matches: 5. Germline V CDR1 and CDR2: LNHNV, YYDKDF (reference sequence). This CDR3 spans 13 amino acids. The CDR3 region has the DNA TGTGCCACCAGCGGGACAGGAAACCATGGCTACACCTTC. Translated, it gives CATSGTGNHGYTF.